The 29 T cell receptor beta chains presented below share a single source sample, sequenced in a study of T cell repertoires in cytomegalovirus infection (dated by TCRdb to the late 2010s). Sequencing was performed on an Illumina HiSeq 1500. TCRdb reworked the public reads: Q25 trimming with fastp, MiXCR clone assembly, productive beta chains retained. Identical CDR3 protein sequences are pooled into one entry, listed with their most common genes and DNA. The sample table holds approximately 250,000 distinct CDR3 sequences, of which around 6.4% were seen once. Of the sample, around 6.5% falls within the top ten clones. The specimen sequenced was PBMCs. Receptor source: a human donor in good health (CMV status not recorded). Some clones in this sample may be carry-over from other donors' samples.

This chain joins TRBV20-1 and TRBJ1-6, with D perhaps TRBD1 (6 bases). CDR3 length: 14 residues. The V gene's germline CDR1 is DFQATT and CDR2 SNEGSKA (reference sequence). Trimming stripped 5 bases from V and 4 bases from J, with 12 bases between. CDR3 nucleotides: TGCAGTGCTTCCCGGACAGCTTATAATTCACCCCTCCACTTT. The encoded protein is CSASRTAYNSPLHF.

This clonotype occurred many times. V gene TRBV6-5 combines with J gene TRBJ2-7, with 7 bases aligning to TRBD1. This CDR3 is 14 amino acids long. Trimming took 5 bases from V and 1 from J; bases not matched to a gene: 5. Germline loops: CDR1 MNHEY, CDR2 SVGAGI. The chain's CDR3 is CASSRQGKSYEQYF. Here the CDR3 DNA reads TGTGCCAGCAGTAGACAGGGAAAATCCTACGAGCAGTACTTC.

This clonotype was seen many times. The CDR3 DNA follows: TGTGCCAGCAGCTTAGATACGAGATTCGGCTACGAGCAGTACTTC. As protein: CASSLDTRFGYEQYF. V and J are TRBV11-2 and TRBJ2-7; D is uncertain. Germline V gene data show CDR1 as SGHAT and CDR2 as FQNNGV. V was clipped by 0 bases and J by 3 bases, with 12 bases between them. The CDR3 is 15 residues long.

This clonotype was counted many times. The chain combines TRBV2 with TRBJ1-5; D is possibly TRBD1 (5 bases). The germline V and J ends were trimmed by 4 bases and 2 bases, with 12 bases remaining between them. Germline V gene lookup returns CDR1 SNHLY and CDR2 FYNNEI. This CDR3 is built from 15 residues. The CDR3 coding sequence is TGTGCCAGCAGTGTTGACAGCGGGGGCAATCAGCCCCAGCATTTT. Its protein product is CASSVDSGGNQPQHF.

This clonotype was recorded at least ten times. The chain combines TRBV7-6 with TRBJ2-2; D perhaps matches TRBD1 (6 bases). V lost 2 bases, J lost 3 bases, and 7 bases lay in between. Germline lookup yields CDR1 SGHVS and CDR2 FNYEAQ. The CDR3 consists of 14 residues. The CDR3 DNA follows: TGTGCCAGCAGCTTAAAGGGGGACACCGGGGAGCTGTTTTTT. It encodes CASSLKGDTGELFF.

J is TRBJ2-7 and V is TRBV13; 10 nucleotides align to TRBD1. With V trimmed by 3 bases and J by 6 bases, 8 bases remained unmatched. The CDR3 sequence is 15 residues long. CDR1 is PRHDT and CDR2 is FYEKMQ in the germline V gene (reference sequence). The CDR3 region has the DNA TGTGCCAGCAGCTTCGGACAGGGGGGATCAGGCGAGCAGTACTTC. Its translation is CASSFGQGGSGEQYF.

This clonotype was counted ten times or more. V is TRBV12-3 or TRBV12-4 and J is TRBJ2-7; D is unresolved. Trimming cost V 5 bases and J 1 base, with 12 bases left between them. The length of the CDR3 is 14 residues. This CDR3 reads CASSRMGMSYEQYF. The DNA of the CDR3 is TGTGCCAGCAGTCGGATGGGGATGTCCTACGAGCAGTACTTC.

This clonotype was picked up many times. The chain is built from TRBV7-2 and TRBJ2-7; D not resolved. V dropped 5 bases and J dropped 3 bases, with 8 bases sitting between them. Germline V gene sequence: CDR1 SGHTA, CDR2 FQGNSA. This CDR3 is 12 amino acids long. The CDR3 sequence: CASSVLGYEQYF. For the CDR3, the DNA is TGTGCCAGCAGCGTCCTTGGCTACGAGCAGTACTTC. Complete variable domain (other parts from reference TRBV7-2 and TRBJ2-7): GAGVSQSPSNKVTEKGKDVELRCDPISGHTALYWYRQSLGQGLEFLIYFQGNSAPDKSGLPSDRFSAERTGGSVSTLTIQRTQQEDSAVYLCASSVLGYEQYFGPGTRLTVT.

Worth noting for this clonotype: A read error is possible here, since a much larger clone lies one base away. V and J are TRBV28 and TRBJ1-5; D uncertain. The CDR3 length is 14 residues. Looked up from germline, CDR1 is MDHEN and CDR2 is SYDVKM. V lost 5 bases to trimming and J lost 1 base, with 9 bases between them. CDR3 region: CASSKDWSNQPQHF. CDR3 nucleotide sequence: TGTGCCAGCAGTAAGGACTGGAGCAATCAGCCCCAGCATTTT.

This clonotype was counted only a few times. This rearrangement joins TRBV5-1 to TRBJ1-1; the D gene is possibly TRBD1 (5 bases). Germline V lookup: CDR1 SGHRS, CDR2 YFSETQ. The CDR3 is 14 residues long. The V end was cut by 5 bases, the J end by 8 bases, with 19 bases between. The CDR3 DNA reads as TGCGCCAGCAGGGACTCCGGGACGGCTAAAGAAGCTTTCTTT. Protein: CASRDSGTAKEAFF.

This clonotype was observed many times. CDR3 nucleotides: TGTGCCAGCAGGGAAACAGGGACTGGAAACACCATATATTTT. It yields the protein CASRETGTGNTIYF. This sequence joins TRBV7-2 and TRBJ1-3; D is perhaps TRBD1 (6 bases). This CDR3 is built from 14 residues. The germline V gene has CDR1 SGHTA and CDR2 FQGNSA. V lost 6 bases and J lost 2, with 11 bases in between.

This clonotype was seen many times. The chain uses TRBV29-1 and TRBJ2-7; D is ambiguous. Germline CDR1 and CDR2: SQVTM and ANQGSEA. V was shortened by 4 bases and J by 0 bases, with 7 bases between the two germline ends. The CDR3 totals 12 residues. In DNA, the CDR3 is TGCAGCGTTGGGGGAAACTCCTACGAGCAGTACTTC. Its protein product is CSVGGNSYEQYF.

This clonotype was detected many times. The gene calls are TRBV6-4 and TRBJ2-2, with 11 bases fitting TRBD2. Trimming at V came to 4 bases and at J to 7 bases, leaving 2 bases not matched to a gene. Germline assignment: CDR1 MRHNA and CDR2 SNTAGT. The CDR3 runs to 14 residues. This chain's CDR3 is CASSVGTSGGELFF. The DNA of the CDR3 is TGTGCCAGCAGTGTCGGGACTAGCGGCGGGGAGCTGTTTTTT.

The chain recombines TRBV5-5 with TRBJ2-2; D call uncertain. V lost 1 base and J lost 2, with 3 bases in between. Germline V gives CDR1 SGHKS, CDR2 YYEKEE (reference sequence). This CDR3 has 13 amino acids. The CDR3 DNA reads TGTGCCAGCAGCTTGTTTAACACCGGGGAGCTGTTTTTT. This translates into CASSLFNTGELFF.

The sample holds many counts of this clonotype. CDR3 coding DNA: TGCGCCAGCAGCGAGGGAGCTTATAACTATGGCTACACCTTC. Translated, it gives CASSEGAYNYGYTF. The V gene is TRBV5-1, the J gene TRBJ1-2; the D is unclear. This CDR3 region has 14 residues. Germline-derived CDR1 and CDR2 are SGHRS and YFSETQ. Trimming cost V 4 bases and J 1 base, with 11 bases left between them. The entire variable domain, with the rest obtained from reference TRBV5-1 and TRBJ1-2, is as follows: KAGVTQTPRYLIKTRGQQVTLSCSPISGHRSVSWYQQTPGQGLQFLFEYFSETQRNKGNFPGRFSGRQFSNSRSEMNVSTLELGDSALYLCASSEGAYNYGYTFGSGTRLTVV.

The CDR3 loop is CSVEQGAGEQYF. The CDR3 DNA reads as TGCAGCGTTGAACAGGGGGCGGGCGAGCAGTACTTC. This rearrangement joins TRBV29-1 to TRBJ2-7; TRBD1 aligns across 8 bases. Trimming at V came to 2 bases and at J to 6 bases, leaving 3 bases not matched to a gene. Germline values: CDR1 SQVTM, CDR2 ANQGSEA. The CDR3 has 12 residues.

This clonotype was recorded at least ten times. This sequence joins TRBV3-1 and TRBJ2-1, with D uncertain. V lost 0 bases to trimming and J lost 6 bases, with 6 bases between them. CDR1 LGHDT and CDR2 YNNKEL come from the germline V gene (reference sequence). This CDR3 region has 13 residues. The CDR3: CASSQEGLNEQFF. The DNA of the CDR3 is TGTGCCAGCAGCCAAGAAGGCCTCAATGAGCAGTTCTTC.

This clonotype was found many times. J is TRBJ2-1 and V is TRBV20-1; 7 bases are a match to TRBD1. The germline V gene encodes CDR1 DFQATT and CDR2 SNEGSKA (reference sequence). This CDR3 contains 17 residues. The V gene end was trimmed by 0 bases and the J gene end by 2 bases; junction bases not matched to a gene: 10. The CDR3 spells CSARDPNRGIAYNEQFF. DNA of the CDR3: TGCAGTGCTAGAGATCCGAACAGGGGCATTGCCTACAATGAGCAGTTCTTC.

This clonotype was counted many times. V gene TRBV28 combines with J gene TRBJ1-1; TRBD1 might be the D (5 bases). The CDR3 covers 14 residues. Trimming left V 2 bases short and J 1 base short, with 8 bases between. The germline gives CDR1 MDHEN, CDR2 SYDVKM. This CDR3 is CASSLKGWNTEAFF. DNA of the CDR3: TGTGCCAGCAGTTTAAAGGGGTGGAACACTGAAGCTTTCTTT.

This clonotype was detected many times. The chain joins TRBV19 to TRBJ2-2; D ambiguous. Looked up from germline, CDR1 is LNHDA and CDR2 is SQIVND (reference sequence). The length of the CDR3 is 14 residues. The V gene lost 4 bases and the J gene lost 4 bases, with 10 bases spanning the gap. CDR3 sequence reads: CASSSETSTGELFF. CDR3 nucleotides: TGTGCCAGTAGTAGCGAGACAAGCACCGGGGAGCTGTTTTTT.

This clonotype has ten or more counts. The CDR3 loop is CASSMARGFVYGYTF. DNA of the CDR3: TGTGCCAGTAGTATGGCCAGGGGATTCGTGTACGGCTACACCTTC. The chain couples TRBV19 to TRBJ1-2; possible D gene TRBD1, 6 bases. The germline CDR1 and CDR2 sequences are LNHDA and SQIVND (reference sequence). The V end lost 3 bases, the J end lost 8 bases, and 19 bases lay between the germline ends. The CDR3 runs 15 residues.

This clonotype was seen a few times. The chain links TRBV15 to TRBJ2-7; D may be TRBD1 or TRBD2 (5 bases each). This CDR3 region has 14 residues. Between the trimmed V and J ends, which lost 4 bases and 2 bases, there was a span of 12 bases. Germline lookup yields CDR1 LNHNV and CDR2 YYDKDF (reference sequence). CDR3 nucleotides: TGTGCCACCAGCACTAGGGACGCGCCCTACGAGCAGTACTTC. This sequence encodes CATSTRDAPYEQYF.

Of note for this clonotype: At one end the junction does not follow the germline gene, possibly because of a read error. This chain joins TRBV7-9 and TRBJ2-5; 11 bases align to TRBD1. From germline, CDR1 is SEHNR and CDR2 FQNEAQ (reference sequence). The CDR3 sequence is 17 residues long. DNA for the CDR3: TGTTCCAGCAGCCTACCCCCGGGACAGGGGGAACAAGAGACCCAGTACTTC. Translated: CSSSLPPGQGEQETQYF.

This clonotype has a count of ten or more. The J gene is TRBJ2-3, the V gene TRBV7-9; D unclear. The germline V gene has CDR1 SEHNR and CDR2 FQNEAQ (reference sequence). This CDR3 has 11 residues. The V gene lost 4 bases and the J gene lost 6 bases, with 5 bases spanning the gap. Here the CDR3 DNA reads TGTGCCAGCAGCTGGACGGATACGCAGTATTTT. Protein product: CASSWTDTQYF.

This clonotype was counted many times. The chain has TRBV23-1 and TRBJ1-4; the D is unclear. TRBV23-1 belongs to the ORF category, with a function that is uncertain. The ends were cut back, 6 bases at V and 13 bases at J, with 24 bases in the middle. This CDR3 comprises 15 residues. The CDR3 protein is CASSSRPQDRLGLFF. The CDR3 nucleotides are TGCGCCAGCAGCTCCCGACCCCAGGACCGCCTTGGACTGTTTTTT.

This clonotype was seen repeatedly, ten times or more. The chain employs TRBV6-6 and TRBJ1-6; tentative D call: TRBD1 (5 bases). This CDR3 has 15 amino acids. Germline V CDR1 and CDR2: MNHNY, SVGAGI (reference sequence). V was pared by 0 bases and J by 7 bases, with 10 bases between. Here the CDR3 DNA reads TGTGCCAGCAGTTACTCAGGGGTCGCAAATTCACCCCTCCACTTT. Protein sequence: CASSYSGVANSPLHF.

Ten or more counts support this clonotype. This rearrangement joins TRBV7-2 to TRBJ1-2; D unresolved. The CDR3 sequence is 11 residues long. The germline gives CDR1 SGHTA, CDR2 FQGNSA. Trimming took off 7 bases at V and 8 bases at J, with 11 bases between the two ends. The CDR3 loop reads CASITNGGYTF. In DNA, the CDR3 is TGTGCCAGCATTACTAATGGGGGCTACACCTTC.

In its sample, this clonotype was seen a few times. The CDR3 is CASSGQGFTEAFF. For the CDR3, the DNA is TGTGCCAGCTCTGGACAGGGTTTCACTGAAGCTTTCTTT. The rearrangement links TRBV18 to TRBJ1-1; 8 nucleotides line up with TRBD1. The CDR3 consists of 13 residues. Germline-derived CDR1 and CDR2 are KGHSH and LQKENI. Losses at the gene ends were 6 bases for V and 4 bases for J; bases not matched to a gene: 4.

This clonotype was counted at least ten times. The chain joins TRBV28 to TRBJ1-4; D ambiguous. This CDR3 spans 15 amino acids. V dropped 6 bases and J dropped 0 bases, with 11 bases sitting between them. CDR1 is MDHEN and CDR2 is SYDVKM in the germline V gene. The CDR3 DNA reads as TGTGCCAGCAGCCCCGGCGGACCAACTAATGAAAAACTGTTTTTT. This codes for CASSPGGPTNEKLFF.